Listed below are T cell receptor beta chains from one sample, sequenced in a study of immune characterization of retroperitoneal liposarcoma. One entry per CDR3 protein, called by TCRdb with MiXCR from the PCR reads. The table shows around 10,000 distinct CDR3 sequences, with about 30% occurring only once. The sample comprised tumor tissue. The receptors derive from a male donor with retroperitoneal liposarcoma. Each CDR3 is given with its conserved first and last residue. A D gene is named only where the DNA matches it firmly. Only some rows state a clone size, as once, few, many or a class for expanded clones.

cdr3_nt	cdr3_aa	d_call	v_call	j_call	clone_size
TGTGCCAGCAGTGAAGTAGGGGACGAGCAGTACTTC	CASSEVGDEQYF	NA	TRBV6-1	TRBJ2-7	NA
TGTGCCAGCAGTAGACTAGCGGGGAACAATGAGCAGTTCTTC	CASSRLAGNNEQFF	TRBD2	TRBV6-1	TRBJ2-1	large
TGTGCCAGCAGTTTCTTGGCAGGGGGGGCCCCCGGTACGCAGTATTTT	CASSFLAGGAPGTQYF	NA	TRBV12-3/TRBV12-4	TRBJ2-3	few
TGTGCCAGCAGACCCACAGGGGCCCGCTATGGCTACACCTTC	CASRPTGARYGYTF	TRBD1	TRBV6-1	TRBJ1-2	few
TGTGCCAGCAGTTTGTGGACAGGCGAGCAGTACTTC	CASSLWTGEQYF	TRBD1	TRBV12-3/TRBV12-4	TRBJ2-7	many
TGTGCCAGAGACTCACCGAACACCGGGGAGCTGTTTTTT	CARDSPNTGELFF	NA	TRBV7-2	TRBJ2-2	NA
TGTGCCAGCAGTTACGGGAGACTAGCGGGAGGGTACAATGAGCAGTACTTC	CASSYGRLAGGYNEQYF	TRBD2	TRBV6-1	TRBJ2-7	many
TGTGCCAGCAGCATTACTAGGAATGAGCAGTTCTTC	CASSITRNEQFF	NA	TRBV11-3	TRBJ2-1	medium-sized
TGTGCCAGCAGTTCTACGGGGAAAGGGACGGTAACTGAAGCTTTCTTT	CASSSTGKGTVTEAFF	NA	TRBV27	TRBJ1-1	NA
TGTGCCAGCTTCGCACCCGCCGGCAGTGAGCAGTTCTTC	CASFAPAGSEQFF	NA	TRBV6-1	TRBJ2-1	medium-sized
TGTGCCAGCAGTGAACCGGGACAGGGCCTCTGGGAGCAGTACTTC	CASSEPGQGLWEQYF	TRBD1	TRBV6-1	TRBJ2-7	few
TGTGCCAGCAGCTTAGGGTGGCAGGGGGAGCGGCAGTACTTC	CASSLGWQGERQYF	TRBD1	TRBV7-2	TRBJ2-7	medium-sized
TGTGCCAGCAGAAACCCGGGACTACACAACGAAGAGTACTTC	CASRNPGLHNEEYF	TRBD2	TRBV6-1	TRBJ2-4	medium-sized
TGTGCCAGCAGTTTAGACAGACTAGAACGTGAGCAGTTCTTC	CASSLDRLEREQFF	NA	TRBV27	TRBJ2-1	few
TGTGCCAGCAGACGATCGGGGAATTCACCCCTCCACTTT	CASRRSGNSPLHF	NA	TRBV6-5	TRBJ1-6	NA
TGTGCCAGCAGTGAAGCTTGGAACCAGCCCCAGCATTTT	CASSEAWNQPQHF	NA	TRBV6-1	TRBJ1-5	NA
TGTGCCAGCATGGTCTCCAGGGGTGGTCTCAATGAGCAGTACTTC	CASMVSRGGLNEQYF	NA	TRBV27	TRBJ2-7	medium-sized
TGTGCCAGCAGTTCGCCGGGACAGGCGGACGAGCAGTACTTC	CASSSPGQADEQYF	TRBD1	TRBV12-3/TRBV12-4	TRBJ2-7	few
TGTGCCAGCAGTTTTCGGGACCGCTACGAGCAGTACTTC	CASSFRDRYEQYF	NA	TRBV12-3/TRBV12-4	TRBJ2-7	NA
TGTGCCAGTTCGGGCGGGAGATCTCTTTGGAATGAGCAGTTCTTC	CASSGGRSLWNEQFF	TRBD2	TRBV6-1	TRBJ2-1	few
TGTGCCAGCAGTCATATAGCGGGTACTAAGAGAACCCAGTACTTC	CASSHIAGTKRTQYF	TRBD2	TRBV12-3/TRBV12-4	TRBJ2-5	few
TGTGCCAGCACCGAAAAGAGCGACAGATATAATTCACCCCTCCACTTT	CASTEKSDRYNSPLHF	NA	TRBV6-1	TRBJ1-6	many
TGTGCCAGCAGCTTCGGACGGGTCTCGGCATGGTGGTTC	CASSFGRVSAWWF	NA	TRBV12-3/TRBV12-4	TRBJ2-7	few
TGTGCCAGCAGTGGCGGACGCCGAAGCTTCACAGATACGCAGTATTTT	CASSGGRRSFTDTQYF	NA	TRBV6-2/TRBV6-3	TRBJ2-3	NA
TGTGCCAGCAGCCTACCGGGACAGCCCTACGAGCAGTACTTC	CASSLPGQPYEQYF	TRBD1	TRBV7-6	TRBJ2-7	NA
TGTGCCAGCAGCTTAGTATGGGGACCAGGCAATGAGCAGTACTTC	CASSLVWGPGNEQYF	NA	TRBV11-1	TRBJ2-5	few
TGTGCCATCGGGGATCGGACAGGGACTAAAGAGACCCAGTACTTC	CAIGDRTGTKETQYF	NA	TRBV6-1	TRBJ2-5	NA
TGTGCCAGCTCCCTTGGCGGGTCTAACAATGAGCAGTTCTTC	CASSLGGSNNEQFF	NA	TRBV11-3	TRBJ2-1	NA
TGCGCCAGCAGAGGAGGTTTTGGCGGGGGTAGCTCTGGGGCCAACGTCCTGACTTTC	CASRGGFGGGSSGANVLTF	TRBD2	TRBV10-2	TRBJ2-6	NA
TGTGCCAGCAGTGAAGGACTAGCGGGAGGTCACCATCGGTACTTC	CASSEGLAGGHHRYF	TRBD2	TRBV27	TRBJ2-3	NA
TGCGCCAGCAGCCAACCCAGGGGGCCCTCCTACGAGCAGTTCTTC	CASSQPRGPSYEQFF	TRBD1	TRBV4-1	TRBJ2-1	NA
TGTGCCAGCAGCTTTCGATCTTCAGGCCCTCAGAACACAGATACGCAGTATTTT	CASSFRSSGPQNTDTQYF	NA	TRBV7-6	TRBJ2-3	once
TGTGCCAGCAGTTCAAGGGCCACATCAGATACGCAGTATTTT	CASSSRATSDTQYF	NA	TRBV7-2	TRBJ2-3	medium-sized
TGTGCCAGCAGCGTGGCTGGACTCTCCTACGAGCAGTTCTTC	CASSVAGLSYEQFF	NA	TRBV12-3/TRBV12-4	TRBJ2-1	medium-sized
TGCGCCAGCAGCCAAGGTCGGAGCAACGACAATGAGCAGTTCTTC	CASSQGRSNDNEQFF	NA	TRBV4-1	TRBJ2-1	NA
TGTGCCAGCAGCTTAGTTGCGGGAAGGTCCACCGGGAAAGACGCGAACACCGGGGAGCTGTTTTTT	CASSLVAGRSTGKDANTGELFF	NA	TRBV7-6	TRBJ2-2	medium-sized
TGTGCCAGCAGTTACTCGGGGACAGGGGGGGAGACCCAGTTCTTC	CASSYSGTGGETQFF	TRBD1	TRBV6-5	TRBJ2-1	many
TGTGCCAGCAGCTTAGAGGGCCGGAGCCCGTTGGAGACCCAGTTCTTC	CASSLEGRSPLETQFF	NA	TRBV7-8	TRBJ2-1	medium-sized
TGTGCCAGCAGTTACTCCGGGACTAGCGGGAGCACCGGGGAGCTGTTTTTT	CASSYSGTSGSTGELFF	TRBD2	TRBV6-2/TRBV6-3	TRBJ2-2	NA
TGTGCCAGCAAAGTGGAACCCCGGAGTACCCCAGAGACCCAGTACTTC	CASKVEPRSTPETQYF	NA	TRBV6-1	TRBJ2-5	few
TGTGCCAGCAGCCTAACAGGGGGCGGATTAGGGACGCAGTATTTT	CASSLTGGGLGTQYF	TRBD1	TRBV7-3	TRBJ2-3	few
TGTGCCAGCACCGCCTCGAAGTTTGAGGAGACCCAGTACTTC	CASTASKFEETQYF	NA	TRBV27	TRBJ2-5	many
TGTGCCAGCAGTGACTCTAGCGACACCGGGGAGCTGTTTTTT	CASSDSSDTGELFF	NA	TRBV6-4	TRBJ2-2	NA
TGTGCCAGCAGATCTAACCAGGGGGGGCGGGGAACCTACGAGCAGTTCTTC	CASRSNQGGRGTYEQFF	NA	TRBV7-6	TRBJ2-1	NA
TGTGCCAGCAGCCGACACACCTACTACGAGCAGTTCTTC	CASSRHTYYEQFF	NA	TRBV11-2	TRBJ2-1	NA
TGTGCCAGCAGCTCGACCGGGACAGGGTATTCACCCCTCCACTTT	CASSSTGTGYSPLHF	TRBD1	TRBV7-3	TRBJ1-6	NA
TGTGCCAGCAGCTGGTTAGGGGGGGCGGCAGATACGCAGTATTTT	CASSWLGGAADTQYF	NA	TRBV7-8	TRBJ2-3	NA
TGTGCCAGCAGCGAGAGGGGTTCCGGGGCCAACGTCCTGACTTTC	CASSERGSGANVLTF	NA	TRBV6-1	TRBJ2-6	medium-sized
TGTGCCAGCGGAATCCGACTAGCGGGGGGGCGTGAGCAGTACTTC	CASGIRLAGGREQYF	TRBD2	TRBV6-1	TRBJ2-5	few
TGTGCCAGCAGTCTAAGACGGGACAGGGGCTACGAGCAGTACTTC	CASSLRRDRGYEQYF	TRBD1	TRBV27	TRBJ2-7	NA
TGTGCCAGCAGTTTCCAGGATAGCAATCAGCCCCAGCATTTT	CASSFQDSNQPQHF	NA	TRBV12-3/TRBV12-4	TRBJ1-5	NA
TGTGCCAGCAGCCGGACTAGCGGCGCCTACAATGAGCAGTACTTC	CASSRTSGAYNEQYF	TRBD2	TRBV7-2	TRBJ2-7	medium-sized
TGTGCCAGCAGTCAGGGGCGTCGCTCTGGAAACACCATATATTTT	CASSQGRRSGNTIYF	NA	TRBV6-1	TRBJ1-3	NA
TGTGCCAGCAATATGTACAGGGGCAACACTGAAGCTTTCTTT	CASNMYRGNTEAFF	TRBD1	TRBV6-1	TRBJ1-1	few
TGCGCCAGCAGTGAAAGTAGCGGGCTTATAGGCTCCGAGCAGTACTTC	CASSESSGLIGSEQYF	TRBD2	TRBV10-2	TRBJ2-7	medium-sized